This T cell receptor beta chain was recorded in a study of shared clonotypes between healthy human individuals. Study context: The composition of the donors was a couple of women and a few men aged 18 to 49. Study-wide points: Tissue TCR repertoires likely differ from these blood-only repertoires. Read depth was anticipated to influence clonotype sharing among donors. Though the depth was large, rarefaction showed that sorted-subset sequencing was incomplete.

Using immunoSEQ multiplex PCR, the repertoire was profiled, and TCRdb retains in-frame clones only, with some absent. Seen here are approximately 1,000,000 clones, more than 75% observed once, and the top ten hold approximately 0.5%. Comment on this clone: Its antigen is not known.

The CDR3 contains 18 residues. V lost 4 bases and J lost 1, with 18 bases in between. Germline V gene lookup returns CDR1 SGHDT and CDR2 YYEEEE. The clonotype comes from a young man in good health. Some clones in this sample may be carry-over from other donors' samples. This chain uses TRBV5-6 with TRBJ2-6; TRBD1 is a possible D gene (5 bases). The sequenced sample was memory CD4+ T cells from PBMCs. As for subset: CD45RA-negative fraction. As DNA, the CDR3 is TGTGCCAGCAGCGCTTACAGGTTTCTGGGATCTGGGGCCAACGTCCTGACTTTC. Its protein product is CASSAYRFLGSGANVLTF.